The next 5 T cell receptor beta chains were all read from a single sample in a study of blood T cell repertoires in COVID-19. The method was immunoSEQ multiplex PCR; TCRdb's version includes in-frame clones alone and lacks a portion of them. The table has about 360,000 clones, 80% to 90% seen once; the top ten hold 1% to 1.5%. The specimen sequenced was PBMCs or T cells enriched from blood (not recorded which). These receptors originate from a man under 40 who had recovered from COVID-19.

V is TRBV20-1 and J is TRBJ1-6; no definite D call. The CDR3 sequence is 13 residues long. V lost 3 bases and J 6 bases, leaving 9 bases between the germline ends. CDR1 and CDR2 from the germline V gene are DFQATT and SNEGSKA (reference sequence). The CDR3 here is CSASSTANSPLHF. CDR3 nucleotides: TGCAGTGCTAGTTCGACTGCTAATTCACCCCTCCACTTT.

The chain recombines TRBV5-4 with TRBJ2-2; no reliable D call. The length of the CDR3 is 13 residues. Germline lookup yields CDR1 SGHNT and CDR2 YYREEE (reference sequence). The ends were cut back, 9 bases at V and 3 bases at J, with 12 bases in the middle. CDR3 coding DNA: TGTGCCACGGATGGCACAGACACCGGGGAGCTGTTTTTT. Its protein is CATDGTDTGELFF.

In this sample, this clone turned up a few times. V and J are TRBV5-6 and TRBJ2-5, with D maybe TRBD1 (6 bases). The germline V gene has CDR1 SGHDT and CDR2 YYEEEE. This CDR3 has 15 amino acids. Trimming took 8 bases from V and 5 from J, leaving 22 bases between them. CDR3 nucleotides: TGTGCCAGTACCCTTTTCGACAGGCTCGAGGAGACCCAGTACTTC. Its translation: CASTLFDRLEETQYF.

On this clone: One junction end disagrees with the germline gene, perhaps due to a read error. This chain connects TRBV6-6 to TRBJ1-1; D might be TRBD1 (6 bases). This CDR3 is 15 amino acids long. Germline V lookup: CDR1 MNHNY, CDR2 SVGAGI (reference sequence). The CDR3 bases are TGTGCCAGCAGTAACTCACAGGGAACGAACACTGAAGCTTTCTTT. Protein: CASSNSQGTNTEAFF.

The chain joins TRBV6-2 or TRBV6-3 to TRBJ1-2; 8 bases map to TRBD1. Germline CDR1 is MNHEY and CDR2 is SVGEGT. J gave up 3 bases and V 5 bases, and 8 bases lay outside the gene matches. The CDR3 runs 15 residues. The CDR3 nucleotides are TGTGCCAGCAGTACACCGGGACAGGATCACTATGGCTACACCTTC. Protein product: CASSTPGQDHYGYTF.